This TCR beta chain is from a study of T cells in tumors and immune-related adverse events. Germline V gives CDR1 SGHVS, CDR2 FQNEAQ. This CDR3 comprises 19 residues. V lost 4 bases and J lost 2; bases outside the gene matches: 9. Profiled with immunoSEQ multiplex PCR; TCRdb holds only in-frame clones, not every one. The sample contains about 20,000 clones, around nine tenths of which appear only once. The genes are TRBV7-8 and TRBJ2-1, with 15 bases lining up with TRBD2. This specimen was lymph node tissue, taken from a patient treated with anti-PD-1 therapy. The TCR sequence derives from a female donor with metastatic renal cell carcinoma. CDR3 bases: TGTGCCAGCAGCTACGGGACTAGCGGGAGGCGTGGACCCTACAATGAGCAGTTCTTC. Amino acid sequence: CASSYGTSGRRGPYNEQFF.